This entry lists 28 T cell receptor beta chains sequenced from one sample in a study of T cells expressing NK-cell markers. TCRdb re-called the 5' RACE reads and gives one entry per CDR3 protein, without DNA. The sample has about 380,000 distinct CDR3 sequences. The sequenced sample consisted of blood T cells: a sorted CD56 or NKG2C T cell subset, CD4+ or CD8+ T cells, or bulk PBMC T cells (not recorded which). The receptors stem from a man aged 18-70 years in good health.

This chain uses TRBV29-1 with TRBJ1-2; the TCRdb D gene call, TRBD1, has no DNA to confirm it. The germline V gene has CDR1 SQVTM and CDR2 ANQGSEA. CDR3 size: 13 residues. The CDR3 spells CSASTGWDYGYTF.

This CDR3 is CASSLAGGQGLGYEQYF. V and J are TRBV7-9 and TRBJ2-7; TCRdb's assignment of TRBD1 cannot be checked, as there is no DNA. The CDR3 length is 17 residues. Germline V gene data show CDR1 as SEHNR and CDR2 as FQNEAQ (reference sequence).

The rearrangement joins TRBV12-3 or TRBV12-4 to TRBJ2-7; as DNA is missing, the TRBD1 call by TCRdb cannot be tested. The CDR3 consists of 14 residues. The CDR3 loop is CASSLGPKNYEQYF.

The chain employs TRBV19 and TRBJ1-2; TCRdb calls TRBD1, which cannot be checked without DNA. This CDR3 is built from 14 residues. Germline V gene lookup returns CDR1 LNHDA and CDR2 SQIVND (reference sequence). CDR3 amino acids: CASRGQGDGYGYTF.

V usage is TRBV3-1 and J usage is TRBJ2-7; TCRdb lists TRBD2, though no DNA is available to test this call. Per the germline V gene, CDR1 is LGHDT and CDR2 is YNNKEL (reference sequence). The CDR3 spans 16 residues. The CDR3 region is CASSQGLPGTIYEQYF.

V gene TRBV6-6 combines with J gene TRBJ1-2; no DNA is available, so the TRBD1 call from TCRdb remains unchecked. Germline assignment: CDR1 MNHNY and CDR2 SVGAGI (reference sequence). The CDR3 totals 13 residues. The chain's CDR3 is CASSSRDSYGYTF.

The CDR3 region is CASRVGAGGLGEQYF. The chain combines TRBV3-1 with TRBJ2-7; the D gene TCRdb calls, TRBD2, cannot be checked with no DNA. The length of the CDR3 is 15 residues. The germline V gene encodes CDR1 LGHDT and CDR2 YNNKEL (reference sequence).

The V and J genes are TRBV7-9 and TRBJ2-2; lacking DNA, the TRBD1 call made by TCRdb goes unchecked. CDR1 is SEHNR and CDR2 is FQNEAQ in the germline V gene (reference sequence). This CDR3 comprises 16 residues. CDR3 loop: CASSLSWGLNTGELFF.

The rearrangement links TRBV19 to TRBJ2-3; the D gene TCRdb calls, TRBD2, cannot be checked with no DNA. This CDR3 is 15 amino acids long. Germline V gene sequence: CDR1 LNHDA, CDR2 SQIVND (reference sequence). CDR3 sequence: CASSMGLAVTDTQYF.

This chain uses TRBV29-1 with TRBJ1-1; TCRdb's D gene call, TRBD1, goes unchecked for lack of DNA. The CDR3 is made up of 13 amino acids. CDR1 is SQVTM, CDR2 ANQGSEA, per germline. CDR3 residues: CSSSQGRNTEAFF.

J is TRBJ2-5 and V is TRBV20-1; TCRdb calls TRBD2, which cannot be checked without DNA. The germline V gene encodes CDR1 DFQATT and CDR2 SNEGSKA (reference sequence). The CDR3 runs 13 residues. This CDR3 is CSAGGLARGTQYF.

The V gene is TRBV18, the J gene TRBJ2-3; with no DNA, the TCRdb D assignment of TRBD1 cannot be verified. The CDR3 covers 17 residues. Germline V gene sequence: CDR1 KGHSH, CDR2 LQKENI. CDR3 in amino acids: CASSPRETGGAKDTQYF.

This rearrangement joins TRBV4-1 to TRBJ2-4; TCRdb lists TRBD1, though no DNA is available to test this call. Germline V gives CDR1 MGHRA, CDR2 YSYEKL. The CDR3 runs to 15 residues. The CDR3 spells CASSQTAPVKNIQYF.

The CDR3 is CAWRGTASIGEQYF. J is TRBJ2-7 and V is TRBV30; TCRdb's D call, TRBD2, is unchecked because there is no DNA. This CDR3 contains 14 residues. The V gene's germline CDR1 is GTSNPN and CDR2 SVGIG (reference sequence).

The gene calls are TRBV7-9 and TRBJ2-3; no DNA is available, so the TRBD2 call from TCRdb remains unchecked. The germline CDR1 and CDR2 sequences are SEHNR and FQNEAQ (reference sequence). This CDR3 contains 15 residues. The CDR3 region is CASSLKGPTGNTQYF.

The chain links TRBV5-1 to TRBJ2-5; the TCRdb call, TRBD2, lacks DNA for checking. The CDR3 spans 15 residues. Germline V gene lookup returns CDR1 SGHRS and CDR2 YFSETQ. The chain's CDR3 is CASSKPVGPSETQYF.

V is TRBV6-5 and J is TRBJ1-2. Germline lookup yields CDR1 MNHEY and CDR2 SVGAGI. The CDR3 covers 17 residues. This CDR3 reads CASSYSKADLANYGYTF.

CDR3 sequence: CASSETGSGAYEQYF. The chain combines TRBV25-1 with TRBJ2-7; the TCRdb D gene call, TRBD2, has no DNA to confirm it. Germline loops: CDR1 MGHDK, CDR2 SYGVNS. The CDR3 covers 15 residues.

CDR3 amino acids: CSASFLAQGSYNQPQHF. V usage is TRBV20-1 and J usage is TRBJ1-5; TCRdb calls TRBD1, which cannot be checked without DNA. The CDR3 runs to 17 residues. CDR1 DFQATT and CDR2 SNEGSKA come from the germline V gene (reference sequence).

CDR3 amino acids: CASSYERGPNTGELFF. The J gene is TRBJ2-2, the V gene TRBV6-2 or TRBV6-3; the D gene TCRdb calls, TRBD1, cannot be checked with no DNA. The CDR3 loop spans 16 amino acids. CDR1 MNHEY and CDR2 SVGEGT come from the germline V gene.

The chain carries TRBV7-8 and TRBJ1-2. The germline V gene has CDR1 SGHVS and CDR2 FQNEAQ. This CDR3 is built from 16 residues. The CDR3 is CASSLNVRTVLYGYTF.

V gene TRBV2 combines with J gene TRBJ1-6; TCRdb gives TRBD1 as the D gene, but with no DNA this cannot be confirmed. Germline-derived CDR1 and CDR2 are SNHLY and FYNNEI. The CDR3 runs to 14 residues. The CDR3 sequence: CASSPPSGVSPLHF.

The rearrangement uses TRBV6-1 and TRBJ1-4; TCRdb calls TRBD1, which cannot be checked without DNA. Looked up from germline, CDR1 is MNHNS and CDR2 is SASEGT. This CDR3 comprises 14 residues. The CDR3 sequence is CASSRTGVVEKLFF.

This chain uses TRBV7-3 with TRBJ2-3; TCRdb names TRBD1, which stays unverified in the absence of DNA. Germline CDR1 and CDR2: SGHTA and FQGTGA. The length of the CDR3 is 11 residues. The CDR3 spells CASSFAGKGYF.

The chain has TRBV14 and TRBJ2-1; the TCRdb call, TRBD2, lacks DNA for checking. The V gene's germline CDR1 is SGHDN and CDR2 FVKESK. The CDR3 length is 13 residues. The CDR3 loop is CASSQVLGDYKFF.

The chain joins TRBV11-2 to TRBJ2-3; TCRdb lists TRBD2, though no DNA is available to test this call. Germline CDR1 and CDR2: SGHAT and FQNNGV. This CDR3 contains 15 residues. The CDR3 loop is CASSSLAGKTDTQYF.

The chain has TRBV5-1 and TRBJ1-1. CDR3 length: 16 amino acids. Germline values: CDR1 SGHRS, CDR2 YFSETQ. The CDR3 protein is CASSLEAGIMNTEAFF.

V is TRBV12-3 or TRBV12-4 and J is TRBJ2-2. The CDR3 has 15 amino acids. CDR3 residues: CASSLVATLTGELFF.